A single sample gave rise to the 26 T cell receptor beta chains below, sequenced in a study of blood T cell repertoires in COVID-19. TCRdb's copy holds only in-frame clones and misses some; the assay was immunoSEQ multiplex PCR. This table holds fewer than 350,000 clones, under 90% found once. Source material: PBMCs or T cells enriched from blood (not recorded which). All receptors derive from a woman between 40 and 50 years old who had recovered from COVID-19.

The rearrangement uses TRBV2 and TRBJ1-5; 9 nucleotides agree with TRBD1. The CDR3 length is 15 residues. V lost 6 bases and J lost 5; bases outside the gene matches: 8. The germline gives CDR1 SNHLY, CDR2 FYNNEI. CDR3 DNA sequence: TGTGCCAGCAGGGGGGGGACAGGGCCTCATCAGCCCCAGCATTTT. This gives the protein CASRGGTGPHQPQHF. The entire variable domain, with the rest obtained from reference TRBV2 and TRBJ1-5, is as follows: EPEVTQTPSHQVTQMGQEVILRCVPISNHLYFYWYRQILGQKVEFLVSFYNNEISEKSEIFDDQFSVERPDGSNFTLKIRSTKLEDSAMYFCASRGGTGPHQPQHFGDGTRLSIL.

V usage is TRBV10-3 and J usage is TRBJ2-2; TRBD1 matches at 7 bases. The V gene's germline CDR1 is ENHRY and CDR2 SYGVKD. The ends lost 0 bases at V and 5 bases at J; junction bases unmatched: 6. CDR3 length equals 16 residues. In DNA, the CDR3 is TGTGCCATCAGTGAGTCAGGGAACAGGGGAACCGGGGAGCTGTTTTTT. Amino acids: CAISESGNRGTGELFF.

The CDR3, as DNA: TGTGCCAGCAGTTTCGTCCCGGCCGGGGAGCTGTTTTTT. Translation: CASSFVPAGELFF. The chain has TRBV27 and TRBJ2-2; unclear D gene. Trimming removed 3 bases from V and 6 bases from J, with 8 bases in between. Germline CDR1 reads MNHEY; CDR2 reads SMNVEV (reference sequence). The CDR3 has 13 amino acids.

The chain combines TRBV7-9 with TRBJ2-1, with 12 nucleotides matching TRBD2. V shed 3 bases and J 10 bases; nucleotides not matched to a gene: 7. From germline, CDR1 is SEHNR and CDR2 FQNEAQ (reference sequence). This CDR3 contains 15 residues. CDR3 coding DNA: TGTGCCAGCAGCTTGACTAGCGGGGGCATCGGGGAGCAGTTCTTC. Its translation: CASSLTSGGIGEQFF.

This clone was seen just once. The chain combines TRBV27 with TRBJ2-7, with 7 bases matching TRBD1. The CDR3 consists of 13 residues. Trimming removed 6 bases from V and 0 bases from J; junction bases left unmatched: 2. Germline CDR1 and CDR2: MNHEY and SMNVEV (reference sequence). The CDR3 region has the DNA TGTGCCAGCAGACAGGGGTCCTCCTACGAGCAGTACTTC. Its protein product is CASRQGSSYEQYF.

The chain couples TRBV5-4 to TRBJ1-2, with D unresolved. CDR1 SGHNT and CDR2 YYREEE come from the germline V gene (reference sequence). CDR3 length equals 14 residues. V shed 0 bases and J shed 3 bases, with 9 bases lying between them. The CDR3 loop reads CASSLALGHYGYTF. In DNA, the CDR3 is TGTGCCAGCAGCTTGGCCCTAGGCCACTATGGCTACACCTTC.

The chain combines TRBV19 with TRBJ1-4; TRBD1 matches 7 bases. Germline V lookup: CDR1 LNHDA, CDR2 SQIVND (reference sequence). The CDR3 is 16 residues long. Unmatched junction bases numbered 9, after V lost 5 bases and J lost 3 bases. The CDR3 here is CASSGGTAFPNEKLFF. In DNA form, the CDR3 reads TGTGCCAGTAGTGGGGGGACAGCGTTTCCTAATGAAAAACTGTTTTTT.

The chain couples TRBV18 to TRBJ1-1; TRBD1 matches at 8 bases. V lost 7 bases to trimming and J lost 6 bases; unmatched junction nucleotides: 16. The CDR3 totals 16 residues. From germline, CDR1 is KGHSH and CDR2 LQKENI. CDR3 amino acids: CASLRNHGQGISEAFF. Here the CDR3 DNA reads TGTGCCAGCTTAAGAAACCACGGACAGGGTATCTCTGAAGCTTTCTTT.

The gene calls are TRBV5-4 and TRBJ2-7; TRBD2 agrees at 10 bases. The CDR3 length is 15 residues. Per the germline V gene, CDR1 is SGHNT and CDR2 is YYREEE (reference sequence). V gave up 3 bases and J gave up 0 bases; unmatched junction bases: 3. CDR3 sequence reads: CASSSRTSGSYEQYF. Written as DNA, the CDR3 is TGTGCCAGCAGCTCACGGACTAGCGGCTCCTACGAGCAGTACTTC.

The table lists this clone with a count of one. The chain employs TRBV3-1 (or the pseudogene TRBV3-2) and TRBJ2-6, with 9 bases lining up with TRBD1. The ends lost 4 bases at V and 2 bases at J; junction bases unmatched: 6. Germline loops: CDR1 LGHDT, CDR2 YNNKEL (reference sequence). The length of the CDR3 is 17 residues. CDR3 residues: CASSPGTGFAGANVLTF. For the CDR3, the DNA is TGTGCCAGCAGCCCCGGGACAGGGTTTGCTGGGGCCAACGTCCTGACTTTC.

V usage is TRBV30 and J usage is TRBJ2-2; a possible D gene is TRBD2 (5 bases). V gave up 7 bases and J gave up 5 bases, with 14 bases separating them. CDR3 length: 13 residues. Germline CDR1 is GTSNPN and CDR2 is SVGIG (reference sequence). The CDR3 DNA reads as TGTGCCTCCGAGCGGTTGGGGACCGGGGAGCTGTTTTTT. Protein product: CASERLGTGELFF.

This clone was recorded once. This sequence joins TRBV7-3 and TRBJ1-1; D might be TRBD1 (6 bases). V lost 2 bases to trimming and J lost 5 bases, with 15 bases between them. The V gene's germline CDR1 is SGHTA and CDR2 FQGTGA. The CDR3 sequence is 15 residues long. CDR3 nucleotides: TGTGCCAGCAGCTTATCTTTGGGGGCTTGGACTGAAGCTTTCTTT. Protein product: CASSLSLGAWTEAFF.

The chain combines TRBV3-1 (or the pseudogene TRBV3-2) with TRBJ2-3; D gene unclear. Between the trimmed V and J ends, which lost 4 bases and 7 bases, there was a span of 12 bases. The CDR3 runs to 13 residues. CDR1 LGHDT and CDR2 YNNKEL come from the germline V gene (reference sequence). The CDR3 reads CASSPNSLNTQYF. The CDR3 nucleotides read TGTGCCAGCAGCCCAAACTCCTTGAATACGCAGTATTTT.

The chain combines TRBV29-1 with TRBJ2-5; TRBD1 matches at 12 bases. This CDR3 region has 16 residues. Germline values: CDR1 SQVTM, CDR2 ANQGSEA. The ends lost 0 bases at V and 4 bases at J; junction bases unmatched: 6. Here the CDR3 reads CSVEDRGQGARETQYF. The CDR3 nucleotides read TGCAGCGTTGAAGATCGGGGACAGGGGGCGCGAGAGACCCAGTACTTC. Filled out from reference TRBV29-1 and TRBJ2-5, the complete variable domain reads SAVISQKPSRDICQRGTSLTIQCQVDSQVTMMFWYRQQPGQSLTLIATANQGSEATYESGFVIDKFPISRPNLTFSTLTVSNMSPEDSSIYLCSVEDRGQGARETQYFGPGTRLLVL.

V usage is TRBV9 and J usage is TRBJ2-1; 9 bases fit TRBD2. Germline V lookup: CDR1 SGDLS, CDR2 YYNGEE. The CDR3 consists of 16 residues. V shed 0 bases and J 6 bases; nucleotides not matched to a gene: 7. The CDR3 loop is CASSVASSGVANEQFF. The CDR3 bases are TGTGCCAGCAGCGTAGCATCTAGCGGGGTCGCCAATGAGCAGTTCTTC.

The rearrangement links TRBV7-2 to TRBJ2-1; perhaps TRBD2 as D (5 bases). This CDR3 has 14 residues. The V end lost 5 bases, the J end lost 8 bases, and 16 bases lay between the germline ends. Germline V gives CDR1 SGHTA, CDR2 FQGNSA. This chain's CDR3 is CASSPGNFGDEQFF. CDR3 sequence (DNA): TGTGCCAGCAGCCCCGGGAACTTTGGGGATGAGCAGTTCTTC.

The gene calls are TRBV11-2 and TRBJ2-1; TRBD2 matches 9 bases. CDR3 size: 17 residues. In germline, CDR1 is SGHAT, CDR2 FQNNGV. V lost 5 bases, J lost 1 base, and 9 bases stayed unmatched. The CDR3 DNA reads as TGTGCCAGCAGCCTAGGAGGTAGCGGGAGTTCCTACAATGAGCAGTTCTTC. Amino acid sequence: CASSLGGSGSSYNEQFF.

This chain uses TRBV3-1 (or the pseudogene TRBV3-2) with TRBJ2-5; the D gene is possibly TRBD2 (6 bases). Germline CDR1 reads LGHDT; CDR2 reads YNNKEL (reference sequence). This CDR3 spans 16 amino acids. V lost 1 base, J lost 4 bases, and 16 bases lay in between. CDR3 in amino acids: CASSQGRAGRGETQYF. The DNA of the CDR3 is TGTGCCAGCAGCCAAGGGAGGGCAGGGAGAGGAGAGACCCAGTACTTC.

This clone was seen more than once but under ten times. V is TRBV5-1 and J is TRBJ1-1; D call uncertain. Between the trimmed V and J ends, which lost 4 bases and 3 bases, there was a span of 13 bases. Germline CDR1 SGHRS, CDR2 YFSETQ. This CDR3 has 14 amino acids. In DNA, the CDR3 is TGCGCCAGCAGCCGGGAGGCGAGGGACACTGAAGCTTTCTTT. It is translated as CASSREARDTEAFF.

The rearrangement links TRBV7-2 to TRBJ1-6; 8 bases line up with TRBD1. The trim removed 5 bases at V and 6 bases at J, leaving 9 bases unmatched. Germline V gene lookup returns CDR1 SGHTA and CDR2 FQGNSA. The CDR3 runs to 16 residues. CDR3 DNA sequence: TGTGCCAGCAGCCAACAGACAGGGGTTGGTAATTCACCCCTCCACTTT. Its translation: CASSQQTGVGNSPLHF.

This clone has just a few counts. At the DNA level, this CDR3 is encoded by other sequences in the same sample as well. V and J are TRBV18 and TRBJ1-2, with TRBD1 matching over 7 bases. Germline V gene sequence: CDR1 KGHSH, CDR2 LQKENI. CDR3 length equals 12 residues. The ends lost 4 bases at V and 8 bases at J; junction bases unmatched: 4. Here the CDR3 reads CASSRDRDGYTF. The CDR3, as DNA: TGTGCCAGCTCACGCGACAGGGACGGCTACACCTTC.

The chain joins TRBV7-9 to TRBJ1-3; 10 positions match TRBD1. The V and J ends lost 4 bases and 4 bases, in that order; junction bases with no gene match: 10. Germline CDR1 and CDR2: SEHNR and FQNEAQ (reference sequence). CDR3 length: 17 amino acids. CDR3 region: CASSSTGGESYGNTIYF. The DNA of the CDR3 is TGTGCCAGCAGCTCGACAGGGGGCGAATCTTACGGAAACACCATATATTTT.

The chain recombines TRBV10-1 with TRBJ1-5, with a possible D match to TRBD1 (5 bases). The CDR3 is made up of 13 amino acids. Looked up from germline, CDR1 is WNHNN and CDR2 is SYGVQD (reference sequence). Trimming left V 8 bases short and J 7 bases short, with 15 bases between. For the CDR3, the DNA is TGCGCCAGCTCACAAGGGACTGACCAGCCCCAGCATTTT. Translating gives CASSQGTDQPQHF.

The rearrangement links TRBV10-3 to TRBJ2-7; 7 bases agree with TRBD2. The CDR3 runs to 15 residues. Germline loops: CDR1 ENHRY, CDR2 SYGVKD. With V trimmed by 0 bases and J by 5 bases, 7 bases remained unmatched. The CDR3 region is CAISESNRGDHEQYF. The CDR3, as DNA: TGTGCCATCAGTGAGTCGAACCGGGGGGATCACGAGCAGTACTTC.

The chain combines TRBV7-6 with TRBJ1-1, with 10 bases fitting TRBD1. Losses at the gene ends were 5 bases for V and 5 bases for J; bases not matched to a gene: 11. Germline CDR1 and CDR2: SGHVS and FNYEAQ. This CDR3 has 16 amino acids. Here the CDR3 DNA reads TGTGCCAGCAGCGACCGACAGGGGGCGCTTAGAACTGAAGCTTTCTTT. As protein: CASSDRQGALRTEAFF. Full variable domain (remainder filled in from reference TRBV7-6 and TRBJ1-1): GAGVSQSPRYKVTKRGQDVALRCDPISGHVSLYWYRQALGQGPEFLTYFNYEAQQDKSGLPNDRFSAERPEGSISTLTIQRTEQRDSAMYRCASSDRQGALRTEAFFGQGTRLTVV.

The V and J genes are TRBV19 and TRBJ1-5; D possibly corresponds to TRBD1 (6 bases). Germline V CDR1 and CDR2: LNHDA, SQIVND (reference sequence). Between the trimmed V and J ends, which lost 6 bases and 4 bases, there was a span of 16 bases. This CDR3 comprises 15 residues. CDR3 amino acids: CASRSGQGPNQPQHF. For the CDR3, the DNA is TGTGCCAGTAGGTCGGGCCAGGGGCCAAATCAGCCCCAGCATTTT.